One and the same sample provided the 9 T cell receptor beta chains below, sequenced in a study of tumor-infiltrating lymphocytes in primary liver carcinoma. Researchers generated TCR beta cDNA from approximately 520 ng of total RNA, relying on a constant-region primer. What produced the TCR beta libraries was three nested multiplex PCR rounds using slightly modified ARM-PCR. The first two PCR rounds used TRBV1-TRBV30 primers with a Cbeta primer, approximately 10 cycles each. Using its own MiXCR run on the multiplex PCR reads, TCRdb lists one record per CDR3 protein. The sample records roughly 180,000 distinct CDR3 sequences, over 50% being singletons. For blood RNA, unsorted whole blood served as the source, and germline DNA was extracted too. The sequencing sample was made of peripheral blood. These receptors originate from a man aged 40-55 years with primary liver carcinoma and hepatitis B virus infection.

A note on this clonotype: The CDR3 does not close with the conserved phenylalanine or tryptophan, likely indicating a read error. This chain uses TRBV11-2 with TRBJ2-7; unclear D gene. The CDR3 is 14 residues long. CDR1 is SGHAT, CDR2 FQNNGV, per germline. The chain's CDR3 is CASGLTERAYEQYL. CDR3 bases: TGTGCCAGCGGCTTAACCGAAAGAGCCTACGAGCAGTACCTC.

Worth noting for this clonotype: Mismatch with germline at one junction end may stem from a read error. V and J are TRBV4-1 and TRBJ2-7, with TRBD2 identical over 7 bases. The CDR3 sequence is 17 residues long. Per germline, CDR1 MGHRA and CDR2 YSYEKL. CDR3 protein: CAGSLYPSGGGSYEQYF. CDR3 DNA: TGCGCCGGCAGCCTTTACCCTAGCGGAGGCGGTTCCTACGAGCAGTACTTC.

J is TRBJ2-2 and V is TRBV10-3; 7 bases align to TRBD1. This CDR3 region has 13 residues. CDR1 and CDR2 (germline): ENHRY, SYGVKD. Trimming removed 11 bases from V and 1 base from J; junction bases left unmatched: 4. The CDR3 nucleotides read TGTGCCGTAAACAGGGGGAACACCGGGGAGCTGTTTTTT. It is translated as CAVNRGNTGELFF.

The chain uses TRBV12-3 or TRBV12-4 and TRBJ1-5; D gene uncertain. Trimming left V 3 bases short and J 9 bases short, with 12 bases between. The CDR3 extends over 13 amino acids. CDR3 loop: CASSLSSEGPQHF. For the CDR3, the DNA is TGTGCCAGCAGTTTGAGTTCCGAGGGGCCCCAGCATTTT.

This clonotype was detected a few times. The V gene is TRBV7-8, the J gene TRBJ2-1; 7 bases agree with TRBD2. CDR1 is SGHVS, CDR2 FQNEAQ, per germline. Trimming took 5 bases from V and 5 from J; bases not matched to a gene: 9. The CDR3 consists of 15 residues. The CDR3 reads CASSLGRGGHNEQFF. CDR3 nucleotides: TGTGCCAGCAGCCTTGGACGGGGAGGGCACAATGAGCAGTTCTTC. Based on the CDR3 plus reference TRBV7-8 and TRBJ2-1, the full variable domain is GAGVSQSPRYKVAKRGQDVALRCDPISGHVSLFWYQQALGQGPEFLTYFQNEAQLDKSGLPSDRFFAERPEGSVSTLKIQRTQQEDSAVYLCASSLGRGGHNEQFFGPGTRLTVL.

For this clonotype: In this CDR3 the conserved last residue, phenylalanine or tryptophan, is missing, so a read error is likely. J is TRBJ2-2 and V is TRBV7-9; TRBD1 matches 7 bases. Germline CDR1 and CDR2: SEHNR and FQNEAQ (reference sequence). This CDR3 is 15 amino acids long. For the CDR3, the DNA is TGTGCCAGCAGCCCCGACAGGGCGAACACGGGGGAGCTGTTTTTA. This translates into CASSPDRANTGELFL.

Concerning this clonotype: This may arise from a read error, as a much more abundant clone is one base away. V and J are TRBV29-1 and TRBJ2-3, with unresolved D. Between the trimmed V and J ends, which lost 4 bases and 2 bases, there was a span of 19 bases. The CDR3 is 16 residues long. Germline-derived CDR1 and CDR2 are SQVTM and ANQGSEA. CDR3 amino acids: CSVGYQDHGFTDTQYF. DNA for the CDR3: TGCAGCGTTGGGTACCAGGACCACGGCTTCACAGATACGCAGTATTTT.

J is TRBJ2-5 and V is TRBV2; no definite D call. V was trimmed by 4 bases and J by 4 bases, leaving 4 bases between them. Germline values: CDR1 SNHLY, CDR2 FYNNEI. The CDR3 covers 11 residues. CDR3 sequence reads: CASSGLETQYF. The CDR3 DNA sequence: TGTGCCAGCAGTGGTCTAGAGACCCAGTACTTC.

J is TRBJ2-5 and V is TRBV11-2; D remains unclear. Germline V gene sequence: CDR1 SGHAT, CDR2 FQNNGV. CDR3 size: 14 residues. Trimming removed 2 bases at V and 2 bases at J, with 9 bases between. This CDR3 is CASSLHLKQETQYF. Here the CDR3 DNA reads TGTGCCAGCAGCTTACATTTGAAACAAGAGACCCAGTACTTC.